The entry that follows covers one T cell receptor (beta chain) sequence. Its recognized antigen is unknown. No base qualities exist here, and no much larger clone lies one base off it. The record originates from a study of OX40 agonist ivuxolimab in advanced cancers. For the wider study: Ivuxolimab, which targeted the costimulatory receptor OX40 (CD134), was an agonistic, fully human IgG2 monoclonal antibody. Intravenous ivuxolimab was administered to patients every 2 weeks at six dose levels: 0.01, 0.1, 0.3, 1.5, 3 and 10 mg/kg. Of the roughly 52 patients in dose escalation, about 20 had hepatocellular carcinoma, about 15 had melanoma, 9 had renal cell carcinoma and 9 had head and neck cancer. In the dose-escalation cohort, 65% to 85% of patients were male, and the mean age was around 65 years with a range of roughly 20 to 80. Prior anti-PD-1, anti-PD-L1 or anti-CTLA-4 therapy was permitted, and checkpoint inhibitors had been received by roughly 40% of dose-escalation patients. Partial responses occurred in three dose-escalation patients, of whom one had hepatocellular carcinoma and two had cutaneous melanoma. Peripheral TCRbeta sequencing was intended to test whether TCR sequence diversity was altered and clonal T-cell expansion was caused by ivuxolimab. The paper covers the monotherapy dose-escalation part of the phase I ivuxolimab trial, which included N ≈ 50 patients. The paper as a whole reports these results and caveats: Low levels of normalized T-cell clonal expansion were also seen in some patients who did not respond. At doses of 0.1 to 3.0 mg/kg, clonal expansion of both CD4+ and CD8+ T cells in blood was seen between baseline and week 6. Antigen specificity was not determined for the clonally expanded peripheral T cells. In partial responders in the 0.1-3.0 mg/kg groups, normalized peripheral clonal expansion was found to be among the lowest, especially among CD8+ T cells. After ivuxolimab, more expanded clones were found on average in CD8+ T cells than in CD4+ T cells.

Genomic DNA was isolated from the sorted cells so that the TCRbeta CDR3 region could be sequenced. The immunoSEQ Assay was used for sequencing of TCRbeta CDR3 regions. TCRdb provides this immuneACCESS table in a form limited to in-frame rearrangements. Some clones are lacking; in checked studies, under half of them reflect an unresolved V gene, and why the rest are absent is not known. For this sample there are tens of thousands of clones; about four fifths appear just once. Around 0.8% of the sample is taken by the ten largest. Patients with a history of autoimmune disease or receiving systemic immunosuppression were excluded from the trial. Peripheral blood for TCR sequencing was collected from all dose cohorts at baseline, on cycle 4 day 1, and on cycle 7 day 1. Samples came from an open-label, multicenter, first-in-human phase I dose-escalation trial of ivuxolimab. Adults with locally advanced or metastatic melanoma, renal cell, hepatocellular, or head and neck squamous cell carcinoma were enrolled in the trial. Before TCR sequencing, CD4+ and CD8+ T cells were separately sorted from peripheral blood.

For this chain, trimming is 4 bases at the V end and 6 bases at the J end, and the number of junction bases without a gene match is 14. The CDR3 runs 16 residues from the cysteine to the phenylalanine. Only the CDR3 DNA is retained, 48 bases long and in frame from the first base. CDR1 LNHDA and CDR2 SQIVND are derived from the germline V gene (reference sequence). Here the chain combines TRBV19 and TRBJ1-1, and 7 bases in between align with TRBD1. The source of this sequence is an adult with an advanced solid tumor such as melanoma, head and neck, liver or kidney cancer. The starting material was CD4+ or CD8+ T cells sorted from blood, obtained in a trial of the OX40 agonist ivuxolimab. CDR3 reads: CASSTSLGVGGPEAFF. The sequence in DNA is TGTGCCAGTAGTACGTCCCTGGGGGTAGGGGGCCCTGAAGCTTTCTTT. Here the CDR3 is joined to the reference TRBV19 and TRBJ1-1 genes, and the full variable domain is: DGGITQSPKYLFRKEGQNVTLSCEQNLNHDAMYWYRQDPGQGLRLIYYSQIVNDFQKGDIAEGYSVSREKKESFPLTVTSAQKNPTAFYLCASSTSLGVGGPEAFFGQGTRLTVV.